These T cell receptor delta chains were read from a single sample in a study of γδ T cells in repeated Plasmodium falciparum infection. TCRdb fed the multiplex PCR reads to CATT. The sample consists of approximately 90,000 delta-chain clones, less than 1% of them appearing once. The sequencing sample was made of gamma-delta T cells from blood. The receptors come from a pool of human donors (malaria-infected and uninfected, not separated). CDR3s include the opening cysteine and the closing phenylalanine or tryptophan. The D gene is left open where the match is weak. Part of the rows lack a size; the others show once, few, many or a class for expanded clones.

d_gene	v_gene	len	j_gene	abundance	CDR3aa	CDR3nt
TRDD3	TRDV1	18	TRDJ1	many	CALVPPLHLGGYHGKLIF	TGTGCTCTGGTGCCTCCCTTGCACCTAGGGGGATATCATGGGAAACTCATCTTT
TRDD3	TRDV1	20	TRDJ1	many	CALGELVSKTDWGNTDKLIF	TGTGCTCTTGGGGAACTAGTATCTAAGACTGACTGGGGGAACACCGATAAACTCATCTTT
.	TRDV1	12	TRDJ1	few	CSGRGLTDKLIF	TGTAGCGGGAGGGGCCTCACCGATAAACTCATCTTT
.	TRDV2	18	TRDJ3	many	CACDTVSYEPWDTRQMFF	TGTGCCTGTGACACCGTCTCCTACGAGCCCTGGGACACCCGACAGATGTTTTTC
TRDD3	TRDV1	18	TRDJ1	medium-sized	CALGVPLGGIRFTDKLIF	TGTGCTCTTGGGGTCCCCCTCGGGGGGATACGGTTCACCGATAAACTCATCTTT
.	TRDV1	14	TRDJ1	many	CALGAFSNTDKLIF	TGTGCTCTTGGGGCCTTTTCGAACACCGATAAACTCATCTTT
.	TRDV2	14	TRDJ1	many	CACEKRAYTDKLIF	TGTGCCTGTGAGAAAAGAGCGTACACCGATAAACTCATCTTT
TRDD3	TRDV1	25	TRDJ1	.	CALGEVGLRLGDEVRRPLYTDKLIF	TGTGCTCTTGGGGAAGTGGGCCTACGCCTGGGGGATGAAGTGAGGAGGCCGCTGTACACCGATAAACTCATCTTT
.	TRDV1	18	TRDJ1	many	CALGELDSFPGSSDKLIF	TGTGCTCTTGGGGAACTGGACTCGTTCCCAGGGTCCTCCGATAAACTCATCTTT
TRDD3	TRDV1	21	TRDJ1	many	CALERVWGIQARGAYTDKLIF	TGTGCTCTTGAACGAGTCTGGGGGATACAGGCCCGAGGGGCTTACACCGATAAACTCATCTTT
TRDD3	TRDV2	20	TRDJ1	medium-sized	CACDTGVAGYGIGFTDKLIF	TGTGCCTGTGACACCGGAGTGGCGGGATACGGAATTGGCTTCACCGATAAACTCATCTTT
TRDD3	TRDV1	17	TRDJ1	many	CALGEGKVGDLADKLIF	TGTGCTCTTGGGGAAGGGAAGGTGGGGGATTTGGCCGATAAACTCATCTTT
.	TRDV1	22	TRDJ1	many	CALGELPSHWAKPLHYTDKLIF	TGTGCTCTTGGGGAACTTCCCTCTCACTGGGCCAAACCCCTCCATTACACCGATAAACTCATCTTT
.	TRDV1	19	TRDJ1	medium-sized	CALGSHCPNRYLADDKLIF	TGTGCTCTTGGGTCCCATTGTCCGAATAGATACCTCGCGGACGATAAACTCATCTTT
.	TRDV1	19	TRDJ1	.	CALGELLLEPPGKRDKLIF	TGTGCTCTTGGGGAACTGCTCCTAGAGCCCCCGGGGAAGCGCGATAAACTCATCTTT
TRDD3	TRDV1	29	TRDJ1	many	CALGEFIQSEPGGYFKVEPFPNVADKLIF	TGTGCTCTTGGGGAATTCATACAGTCCGAGCCTGGGGGATACTTCAAGGTTGAACCATTCCCTAATGTGGCCGATAAACTCATCTTT
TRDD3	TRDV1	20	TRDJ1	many	CALGERPVLLGDPYTDKLIF	TGTGCTCTTGGGGAACGTCCAGTCCTACTGGGGGACCCGTACACCGATAAACTCATCTTT